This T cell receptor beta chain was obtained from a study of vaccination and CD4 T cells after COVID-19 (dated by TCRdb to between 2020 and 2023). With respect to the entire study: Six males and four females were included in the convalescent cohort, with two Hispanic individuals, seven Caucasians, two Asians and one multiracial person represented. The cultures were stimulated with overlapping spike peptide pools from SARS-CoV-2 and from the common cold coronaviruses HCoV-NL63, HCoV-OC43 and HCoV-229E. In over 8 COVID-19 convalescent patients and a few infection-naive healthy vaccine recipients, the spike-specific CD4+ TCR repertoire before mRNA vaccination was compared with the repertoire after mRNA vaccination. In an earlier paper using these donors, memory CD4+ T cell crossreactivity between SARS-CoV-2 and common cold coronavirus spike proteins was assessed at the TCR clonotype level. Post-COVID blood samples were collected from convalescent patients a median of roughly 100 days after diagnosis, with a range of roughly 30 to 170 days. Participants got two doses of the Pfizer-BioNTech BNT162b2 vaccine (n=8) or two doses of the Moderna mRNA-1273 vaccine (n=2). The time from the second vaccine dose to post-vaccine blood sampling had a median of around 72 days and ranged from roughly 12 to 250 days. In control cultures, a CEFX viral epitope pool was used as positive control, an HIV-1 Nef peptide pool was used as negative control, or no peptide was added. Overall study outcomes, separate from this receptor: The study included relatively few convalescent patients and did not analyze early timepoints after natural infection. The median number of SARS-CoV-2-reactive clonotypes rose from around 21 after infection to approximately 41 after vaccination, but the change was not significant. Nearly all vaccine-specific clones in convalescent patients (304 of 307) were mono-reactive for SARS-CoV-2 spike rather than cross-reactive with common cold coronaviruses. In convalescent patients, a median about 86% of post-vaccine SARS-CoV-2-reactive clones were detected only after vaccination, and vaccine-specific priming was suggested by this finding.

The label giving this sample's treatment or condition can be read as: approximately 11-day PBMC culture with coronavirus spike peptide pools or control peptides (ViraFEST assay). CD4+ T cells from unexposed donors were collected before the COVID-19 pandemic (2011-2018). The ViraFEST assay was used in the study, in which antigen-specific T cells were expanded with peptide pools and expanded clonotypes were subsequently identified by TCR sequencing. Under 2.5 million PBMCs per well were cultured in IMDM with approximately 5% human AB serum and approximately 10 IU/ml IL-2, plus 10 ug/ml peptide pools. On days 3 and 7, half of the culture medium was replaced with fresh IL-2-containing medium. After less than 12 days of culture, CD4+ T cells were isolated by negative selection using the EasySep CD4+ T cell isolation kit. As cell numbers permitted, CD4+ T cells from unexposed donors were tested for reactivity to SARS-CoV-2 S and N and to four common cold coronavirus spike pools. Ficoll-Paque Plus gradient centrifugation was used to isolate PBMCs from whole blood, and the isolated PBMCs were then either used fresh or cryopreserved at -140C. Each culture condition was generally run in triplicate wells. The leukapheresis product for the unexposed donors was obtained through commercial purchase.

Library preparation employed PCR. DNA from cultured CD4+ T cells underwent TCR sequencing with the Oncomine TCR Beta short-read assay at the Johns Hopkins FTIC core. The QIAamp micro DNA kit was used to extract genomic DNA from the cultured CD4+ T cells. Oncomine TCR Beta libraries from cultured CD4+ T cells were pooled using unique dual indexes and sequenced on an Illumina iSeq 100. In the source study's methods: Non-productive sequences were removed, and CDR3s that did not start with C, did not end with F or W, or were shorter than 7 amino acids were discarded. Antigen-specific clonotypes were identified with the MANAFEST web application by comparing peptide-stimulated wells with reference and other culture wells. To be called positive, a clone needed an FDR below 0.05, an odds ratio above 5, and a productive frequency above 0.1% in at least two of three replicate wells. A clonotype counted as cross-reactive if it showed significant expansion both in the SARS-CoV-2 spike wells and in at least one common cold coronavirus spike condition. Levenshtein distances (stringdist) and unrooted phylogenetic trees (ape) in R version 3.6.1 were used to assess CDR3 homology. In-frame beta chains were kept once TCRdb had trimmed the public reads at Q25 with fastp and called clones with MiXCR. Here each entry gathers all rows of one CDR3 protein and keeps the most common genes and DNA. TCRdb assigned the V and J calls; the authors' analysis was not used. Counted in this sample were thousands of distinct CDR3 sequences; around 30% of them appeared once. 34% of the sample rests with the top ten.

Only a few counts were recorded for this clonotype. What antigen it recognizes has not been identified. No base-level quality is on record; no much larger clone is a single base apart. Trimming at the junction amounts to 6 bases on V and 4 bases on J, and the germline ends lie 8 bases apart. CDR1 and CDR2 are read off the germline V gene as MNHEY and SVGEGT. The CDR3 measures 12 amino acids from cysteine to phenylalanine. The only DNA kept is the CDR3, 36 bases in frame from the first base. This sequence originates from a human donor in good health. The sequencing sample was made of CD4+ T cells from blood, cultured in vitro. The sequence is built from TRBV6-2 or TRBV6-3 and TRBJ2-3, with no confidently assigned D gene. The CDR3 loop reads CASSSPPDTQYF. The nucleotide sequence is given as TGTGCCAGCAGCTCACCTCCAGATACGCAGTATTTT.